Below, 19 T cell receptor beta chains from the same sample are listed, as sequenced in a study of T-cell reconstitution after alpha-beta-depleted transplantation in children. A library of TCRbeta sequences, prepared with unique molecular identifiers, was generated. TCRdb redid the calling of the PCR reads with MiXCR, one entry per CDR3 protein. Of around 300,000 distinct CDR3 sequences detected, 10% appear once; the ten largest clones hold about 8%. The starting material was PBMCs, obtained before TCRalphabeta/CD19-depleted stem cell transplant. These receptors were taken from a boy less than two years old with acute myeloid leukemia, due to receive a stem cell transplant.

This clonotype has ten or more counts. The chain recombines TRBV29-1 with TRBJ2-2; D remains unclear. V was shortened by 3 bases and J by 4 bases, with 12 bases between the two germline ends. The CDR3 is made up of 14 amino acids. Germline V CDR1 and CDR2: SQVTM, ANQGSEA. The CDR3 region is CSVERLLGTGELFF. The CDR3, as DNA: TGCAGCGTTGAGCGACTCCTTGGCACCGGGGAGCTGTTTTTT.

Turning to this clonotype: A single base separates this from a much larger clone, so it may be a read error. This rearrangement joins TRBV20-1 to TRBJ2-1, with 8 bases fitting TRBD2. CDR1 is DFQATT and CDR2 is SNEGSKA in the germline V gene (reference sequence). The CDR3 runs 14 residues. V lost 3 bases to trimming and J lost 12 bases; unmatched junction nucleotides: 13. The CDR3 protein is CSASGTRGTGGQFF. CDR3 in DNA: TGCAGTGCTAGTGGGACTAGAGGAACGGGTGGGCAGTTCTTC.

This clonotype has at least ten counts. V and J are TRBV6-1 and TRBJ2-7; 10 bases fit TRBD2. V was pared by 6 bases and J by 5 bases, with 13 bases of the junction left unmatched. Germline V gene lookup returns CDR1 MNHNS and CDR2 SASEGT. The CDR3 is 16 residues long. The CDR3, as DNA: TGTGCCAGCAGAAAGGTCCCGGGACTAGCGTCCCACGAGCAGTACTTC. Translated, it gives CASRKVPGLASHEQYF.

This clonotype was counted at least ten times. The chain couples TRBV5-1 to TRBJ2-1, with 13 nucleotides matching TRBD2. V shed 4 bases and J 6 bases; nucleotides not matched to a gene: 7. Germline CDR1 and CDR2: SGHRS and YFSETQ. The CDR3 spans 16 residues. CDR3 loop: CASSILLAGGSNEQFF. DNA of the CDR3: TGCGCCAGCAGCATATTACTAGCGGGGGGGAGCAATGAGCAGTTCTTC.

Many counts were recorded for this clonotype. The rearrangement uses TRBV29-1 and TRBJ1-1; D not certain. The V end was cut by 4 bases, the J end by 3 bases, with 15 bases between. The CDR3 loop spans 14 amino acids. Per the germline V gene, CDR1 is SQVTM and CDR2 is ANQGSEA. The CDR3 region is CSVVTDQGYTEAFF. CDR3 bases: TGCAGCGTTGTAACGGACCAAGGGTACACTGAAGCTTTCTTT.

This clonotype was seen many times. The chain couples TRBV12-3 or TRBV12-4 to TRBJ2-1; D gene ambiguous. The CDR3 totals 12 residues. The ends were cut back, 5 bases at V and 3 bases at J, with 5 bases in the middle. The CDR3 nucleotides are TGTGCCAGCAGTCTCCTCTACAATGAGCAGTTCTTC. Translating it yields CASSLLYNEQFF.

Many counts were recorded for this clonotype. In DNA, the CDR3 is TGCAGTGCAATCCGGAGGGGGCGAACAGATACGCAGTATTTT. Its protein is CSAIRRGRTDTQYF. The chain uses TRBV20-1 and TRBJ2-3, with D maybe TRBD1 (7 bases). This CDR3 spans 14 amino acids. Germline-derived CDR1 and CDR2 are DFQATT and SNEGSKA (reference sequence). Trimming left V 6 bases short and J 3 bases short, with 16 bases between.

This chain links TRBV18 with TRBJ1-1, with D possibly being TRBD1 (5 bases). This CDR3 region has 17 residues. CDR1 is KGHSH and CDR2 is LQKENI in the germline V gene. Trimming left V 3 bases short and J 0 bases short, with 17 bases between. Here the CDR3 reads CASSPQSPGPLNTEAFF. The CDR3 DNA sequence: TGTGCCAGCTCACCCCAAAGTCCAGGGCCCCTGAACACTGAAGCTTTCTTT.

This clonotype was counted at least ten times. The chain employs TRBV6-1 and TRBJ1-4; 7 bases agree with TRBD1. The CDR3 contains 15 residues. Germline values: CDR1 MNHNS, CDR2 SASEGT. Trimming took 6 bases from V and 4 from J; bases not matched to a gene: 8. The DNA of the CDR3 is TGTGCCAGCAGCGGTTTCGGGACAGATAATGAAAAACTGTTTTTT. Translated, it gives CASSGFGTDNEKLFF.

The V and J genes are TRBV5-6 and TRBJ2-3; D remains ambiguous. Germline loops: CDR1 SGHDT, CDR2 YYEEEE. This CDR3 has 15 residues. The V and J ends lost 4 bases and 2 bases respectively, with 14 bases between them. CDR3 DNA sequence: TGTGCCAGCAGCATCCTGGCGCGCTTCACAGATACGCAGTATTTT. Translated, it gives CASSILARFTDTQYF.

A word on this clonotype: This may stem from a read error, because a much larger clone lies one nucleotide away. V is TRBV5-1 and J is TRBJ1-1; D not certain. Germline V CDR1 and CDR2: SGHRS, YFSETQ. The CDR3 length is 15 residues. In DNA form, the CDR3 reads TGCTCCAGCAGCCTCAGACACCCTTCGGGAACTGAAGCTTTCTTT. Its protein is CSSSLRHPSGTEAFF.

This clonotype was seen only a few times. This chain links TRBV3-1 with TRBJ2-7, with TRBD1 identical over 9 bases. The V segment lost 2 bases and the J segment 6 bases; nucleotides outside the gene matches: 11. The germline V gene encodes CDR1 LGHDT and CDR2 YNNKEL (reference sequence). The CDR3 length is 16 residues. CDR3 residues: CASSQSPGQGLGEQYF. DNA for the CDR3: TGTGCCAGCAGCCAATCCCCGGGACAGGGACTCGGCGAGCAGTACTTC.

As regards this clonotype: This could be a read error, since a much larger clone is one nucleotide away. As the CDR3 is not closed by the conserved phenylalanine or tryptophan, this likely results from a read error. This chain connects TRBV7-3 to TRBJ2-3, with D unresolved. CDR3 length equals 15 residues. CDR1 is SGHTA and CDR2 is FQGTGA in the germline V gene. Trimming removed 1 base at V and 1 base at J, with 9 bases between. The CDR3 region has the DNA TGTGCCAGCAGCTTAAAGGCAGTGGGCACAGATACGCAGTATTGT. This codes for CASSLKAVGTDTQYC.

This clonotype occurred many times. The genes are TRBV20-1 and TRBJ2-3; the match to TRBD2 covers 8 bases. The CDR3 is 15 amino acids. The germline V gene has CDR1 DFQATT and CDR2 SNEGSKA (reference sequence). V lost 2 bases to trimming and J lost 7 bases; unmatched junction nucleotides: 11. CDR3 in DNA: TGCAGTGCTAGACTTAGCGGGGCCCTGACAAATACGCAGTATTTT. Translation: CSARLSGALTNTQYF.

CDR3: CASSLQGSYTEAFF. CDR3 DNA: TGTGCCAGCAGTCTACAGGGTTCTTATACTGAAGCTTTCTTT. The chain recombines TRBV12-3 or TRBV12-4 with TRBJ1-1; TRBD1 might be the D (6 bases). The CDR3 totals 14 residues. V was shortened by 5 bases and J by 5 bases, with 15 bases between the two germline ends.

Ten or more counts support this clonotype. The rearrangement links TRBV6-6 to TRBJ1-2; D ambiguous. The CDR3 runs to 15 residues. CDR1 is MNHNY and CDR2 is SVGAGI in the germline V gene (reference sequence). V was shortened by 6 bases and J by 3 bases, with 17 bases between the two germline ends. The DNA of the CDR3 is TGTGCCAGCAGGCCCACCGGGCGAGGTTACTATGGCTACACCTTC. Its protein is CASRPTGRGYYGYTF.

There are a few counts of this clonotype. The V gene is TRBV28, the J gene TRBJ2-7, with TRBD1 matching 8 bases. J was trimmed by 5 bases and V by 1 base; bases with no gene match: 7. Germline CDR1 MDHEN, CDR2 SYDVKM. The CDR3 is made up of 15 amino acids. CDR3 sequence: CASSLYGTGTDEQYF. In nucleotides, the CDR3 is TGTGCCAGCAGTTTATATGGGACAGGCACGGACGAGCAGTACTTC.

This clonotype was observed at least ten times. V and J are TRBV11-3 and TRBJ2-2, with D maybe TRBD2 (6 bases). V was cut by 3 bases and J by 3 bases, with 11 bases left in between. The CDR3 runs 15 residues. Per germline, CDR1 SGHNT and CDR2 YENEEA. In nucleotides, the CDR3 is TGTGCCAGCAGCTTGCGCGGGACCCACACCGGGGAGCTGTTTTTT. This sequence encodes CASSLRGTHTGELFF.

This clonotype was seen many times. The rearrangement links TRBV20-1 to TRBJ2-5; TRBD2 matches at 8 bases. Germline V gene data show CDR1 as DFQATT and CDR2 as SNEGSKA (reference sequence). This CDR3 has 14 amino acids. Germline trimming cut 2 bases from V and 2 bases from J; bases unmatched to any gene: 4. CDR3 coding DNA: TGCAGTGCTAGACCGGGACTAGGGCAAGAGACCCAGTACTTC. Protein: CSARPGLGQETQYF.